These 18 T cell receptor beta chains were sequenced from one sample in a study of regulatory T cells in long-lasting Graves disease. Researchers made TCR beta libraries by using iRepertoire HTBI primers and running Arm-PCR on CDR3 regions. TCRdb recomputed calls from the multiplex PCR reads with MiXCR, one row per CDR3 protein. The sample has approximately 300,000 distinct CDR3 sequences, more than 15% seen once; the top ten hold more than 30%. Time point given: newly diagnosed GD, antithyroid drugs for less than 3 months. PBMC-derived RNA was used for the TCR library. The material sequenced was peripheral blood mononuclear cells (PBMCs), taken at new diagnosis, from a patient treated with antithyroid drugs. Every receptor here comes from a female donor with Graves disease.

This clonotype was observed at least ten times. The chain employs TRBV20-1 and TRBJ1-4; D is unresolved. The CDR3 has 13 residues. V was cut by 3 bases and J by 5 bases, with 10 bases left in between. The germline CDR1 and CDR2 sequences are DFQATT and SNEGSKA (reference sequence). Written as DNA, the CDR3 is TGCAGTGCTAGTGGCGGTTTGAATGAAAAACTGTTTTTT. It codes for CSASGGLNEKLFF.

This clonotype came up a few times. The DNA of the CDR3 is TGTGCCAGCTCACCAGCAAGATTGTCGGACACCGGGGAGCTGTTTTTT. It encodes CASSPARLSDTGELFF. The chain combines TRBV18 with TRBJ2-2; D unresolved. The CDR3 sequence is 16 residues long. The ends were cut back, 2 bases at V and 3 bases at J, with 13 bases in the middle. CDR1 and CDR2 from the germline V gene are KGHSH and LQKENI.

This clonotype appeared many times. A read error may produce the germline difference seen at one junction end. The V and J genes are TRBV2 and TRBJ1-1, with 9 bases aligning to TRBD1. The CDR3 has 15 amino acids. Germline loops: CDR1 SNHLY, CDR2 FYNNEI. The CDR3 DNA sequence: TGTGCCAGCAGGGAAGCCCGGGACAGGGACACTGAAGCTTTCTTT. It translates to CASREARDRDTEAFF.

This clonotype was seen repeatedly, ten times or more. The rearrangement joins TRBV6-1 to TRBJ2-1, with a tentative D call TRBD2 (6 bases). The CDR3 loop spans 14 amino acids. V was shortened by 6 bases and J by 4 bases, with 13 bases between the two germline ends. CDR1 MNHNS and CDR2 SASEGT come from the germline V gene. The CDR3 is CASRGGTLYNEQFF. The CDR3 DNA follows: TGTGCCAGCAGGGGCGGGACCCTATACAATGAGCAGTTCTTC.

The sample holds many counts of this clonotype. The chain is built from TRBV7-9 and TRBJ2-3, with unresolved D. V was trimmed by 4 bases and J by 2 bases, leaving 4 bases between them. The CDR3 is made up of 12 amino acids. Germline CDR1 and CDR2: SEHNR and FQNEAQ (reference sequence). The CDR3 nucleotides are TGTGCCAGCAGCTATATCACAGATACGCAGTATTTT. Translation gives CASSYITDTQYF.

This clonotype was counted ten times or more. DNA of the CDR3: TGCAGTGCTAGAGAACGCCAGGGGAGGTACAATGAGCAGTTCTTC. Its protein product is CSARERQGRYNEQFF. This sequence joins TRBV20-1 and TRBJ2-1; either TRBD1 or TRBD2 may supply D (6 bases each). The germline V and J ends were trimmed by 0 bases and 4 bases, with 13 bases remaining between them. The CDR3 totals 15 residues. Germline-derived CDR1 and CDR2 are DFQATT and SNEGSKA (reference sequence).

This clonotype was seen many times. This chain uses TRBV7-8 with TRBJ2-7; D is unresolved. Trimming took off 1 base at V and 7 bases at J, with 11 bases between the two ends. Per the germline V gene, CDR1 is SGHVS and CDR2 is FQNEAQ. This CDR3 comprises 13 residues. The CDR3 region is CASSLGGYSEQYF. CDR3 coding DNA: TGTGCCAGCAGCTTAGGTGGGTACTCGGAGCAGTACTTC. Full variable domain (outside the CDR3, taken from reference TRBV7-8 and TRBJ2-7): GAGVSQSPRYKVAKRGQDVALRCDPISGHVSLFWYQQALGQGPEFLTYFQNEAQLDKSGLPSDRFFAERPEGSVSTLKIQRTQQEDSAVYLCASSLGGYSEQYFGPGTRLTVT.

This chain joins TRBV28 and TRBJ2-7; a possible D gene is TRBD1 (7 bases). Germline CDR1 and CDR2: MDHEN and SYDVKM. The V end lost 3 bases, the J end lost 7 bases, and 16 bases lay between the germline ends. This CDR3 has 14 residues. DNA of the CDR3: TGTGCCAGCAGTTTGGGGGGACAGACGTGGGAGCAGTACTTC. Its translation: CASSLGGQTWEQYF.

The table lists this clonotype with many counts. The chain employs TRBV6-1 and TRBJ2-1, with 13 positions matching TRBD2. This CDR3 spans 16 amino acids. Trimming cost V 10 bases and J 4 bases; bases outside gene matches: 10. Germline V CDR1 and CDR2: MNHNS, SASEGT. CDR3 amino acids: CATGLAGIGGYNEQFF. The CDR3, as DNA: TGTGCCACGGGACTAGCGGGAATAGGGGGGTACAATGAGCAGTTCTTC.

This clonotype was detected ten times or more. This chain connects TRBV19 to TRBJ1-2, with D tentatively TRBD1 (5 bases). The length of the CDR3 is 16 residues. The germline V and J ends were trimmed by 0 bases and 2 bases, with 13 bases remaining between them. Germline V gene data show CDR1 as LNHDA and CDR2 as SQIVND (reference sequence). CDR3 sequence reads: CASSIDPVGGNYGYTF. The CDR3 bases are TGTGCCAGTAGTATAGACCCTGTCGGGGGAAACTATGGCTACACCTTC.

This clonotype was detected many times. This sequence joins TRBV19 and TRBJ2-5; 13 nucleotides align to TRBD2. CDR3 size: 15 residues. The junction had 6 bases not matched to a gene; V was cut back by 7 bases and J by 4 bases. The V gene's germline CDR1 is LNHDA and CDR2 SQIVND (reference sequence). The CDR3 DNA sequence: TGTGCCAGTATCGGACTAGCGGGAGCGGGAGAGACCCAGTACTTC. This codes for CASIGLAGAGETQYF.

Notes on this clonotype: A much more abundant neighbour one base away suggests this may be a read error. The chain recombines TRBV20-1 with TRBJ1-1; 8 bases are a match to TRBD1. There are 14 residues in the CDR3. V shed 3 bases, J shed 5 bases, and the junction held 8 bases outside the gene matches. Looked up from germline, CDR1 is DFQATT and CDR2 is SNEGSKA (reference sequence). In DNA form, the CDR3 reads TGCAGTGCTAGGGACAGGGAGCTGGAAACTGAAGCTTTCTTT. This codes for CSARDRELETEAFF.

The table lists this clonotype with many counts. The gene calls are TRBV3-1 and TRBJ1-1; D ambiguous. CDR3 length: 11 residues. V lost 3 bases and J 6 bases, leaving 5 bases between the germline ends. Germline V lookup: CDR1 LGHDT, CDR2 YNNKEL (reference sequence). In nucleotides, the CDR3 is TGTGCCAGCAGCCACGGGGCTGAAGCTTTCTTT. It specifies CASSHGAEAFF.

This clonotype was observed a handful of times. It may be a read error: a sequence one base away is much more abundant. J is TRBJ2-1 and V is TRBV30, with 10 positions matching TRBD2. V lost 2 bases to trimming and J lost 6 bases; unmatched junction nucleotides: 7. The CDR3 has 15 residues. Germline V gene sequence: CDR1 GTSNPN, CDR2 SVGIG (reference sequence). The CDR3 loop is CAWSPGLARLNEQFF. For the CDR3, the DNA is TGTGCCTGGAGTCCGGGACTAGCGAGACTCAATGAGCAGTTCTTC.

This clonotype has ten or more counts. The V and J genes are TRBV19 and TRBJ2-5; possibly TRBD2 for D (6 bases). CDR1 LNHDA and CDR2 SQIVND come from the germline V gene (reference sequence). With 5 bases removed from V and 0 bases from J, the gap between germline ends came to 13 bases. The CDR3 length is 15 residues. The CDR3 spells CASSPAAGNQETQYF. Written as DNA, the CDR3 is TGTGCCAGTAGTCCTGCCGCGGGAAACCAAGAGACCCAGTACTTC. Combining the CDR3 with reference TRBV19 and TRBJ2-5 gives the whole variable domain DGGITQSPKYLFRKEGQNVTLSCEQNLNHDAMYWYRQDPGQGLRLIYYSQIVNDFQKGDIAEGYSVSREKKESFPLTVTSAQKNPTAFYLCASSPAAGNQETQYFGPGTRLLVL.

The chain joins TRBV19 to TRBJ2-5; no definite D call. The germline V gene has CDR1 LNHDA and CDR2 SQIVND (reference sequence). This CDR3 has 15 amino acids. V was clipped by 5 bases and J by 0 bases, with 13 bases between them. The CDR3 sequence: CASSLTITYQETQYF. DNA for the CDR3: TGTGCCAGTAGTTTAACTATTACGTACCAAGAGACCCAGTACTTC. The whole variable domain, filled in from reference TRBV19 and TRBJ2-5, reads DGGITQSPKYLFRKEGQNVTLSCEQNLNHDAMYWYRQDPGQGLRLIYYSQIVNDFQKGDIAEGYSVSREKKESFPLTVTSAQKNPTAFYLCASSLTITYQETQYFGPGTRLLVL.

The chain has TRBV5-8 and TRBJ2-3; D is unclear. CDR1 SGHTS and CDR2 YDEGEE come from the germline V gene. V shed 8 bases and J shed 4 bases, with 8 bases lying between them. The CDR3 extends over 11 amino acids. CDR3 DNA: TGTGCCAGGCTGGAAGCAGATACGCAGTATTTT. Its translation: CARLEADTQYF.

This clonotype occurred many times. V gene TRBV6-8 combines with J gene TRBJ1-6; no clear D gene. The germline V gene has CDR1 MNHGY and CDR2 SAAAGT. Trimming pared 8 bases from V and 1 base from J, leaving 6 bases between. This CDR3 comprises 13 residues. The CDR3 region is CASALSYNSPLHF. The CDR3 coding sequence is TGTGCCAGCGCGCTGTCCTATAATTCACCCCTCCACTTT.